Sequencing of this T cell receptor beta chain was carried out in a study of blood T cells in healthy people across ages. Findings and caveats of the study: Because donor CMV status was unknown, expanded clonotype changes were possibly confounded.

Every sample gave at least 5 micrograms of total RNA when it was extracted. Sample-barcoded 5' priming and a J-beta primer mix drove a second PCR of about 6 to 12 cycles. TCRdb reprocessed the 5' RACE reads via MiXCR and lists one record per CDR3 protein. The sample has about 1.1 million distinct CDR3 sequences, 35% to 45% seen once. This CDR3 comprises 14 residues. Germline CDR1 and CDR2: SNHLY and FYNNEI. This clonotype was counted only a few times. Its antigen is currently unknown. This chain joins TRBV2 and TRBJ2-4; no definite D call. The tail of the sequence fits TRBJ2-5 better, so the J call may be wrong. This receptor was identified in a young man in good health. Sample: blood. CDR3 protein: CASGLTAIQETQYF. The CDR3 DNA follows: TGTGCCAGCGGATTAACGGCGATCCAAGAGACCCAGTACTTC.